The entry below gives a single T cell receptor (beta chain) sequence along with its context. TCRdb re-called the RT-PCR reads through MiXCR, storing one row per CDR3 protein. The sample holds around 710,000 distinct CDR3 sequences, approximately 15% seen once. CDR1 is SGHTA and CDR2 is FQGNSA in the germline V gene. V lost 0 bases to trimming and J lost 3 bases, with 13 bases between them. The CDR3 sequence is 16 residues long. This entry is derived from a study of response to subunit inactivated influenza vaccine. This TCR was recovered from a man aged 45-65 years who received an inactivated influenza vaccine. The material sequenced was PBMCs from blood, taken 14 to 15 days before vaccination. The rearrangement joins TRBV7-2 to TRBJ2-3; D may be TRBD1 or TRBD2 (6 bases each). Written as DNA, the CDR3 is TGTGCCAGCAGCTTAGCCCCGGGGGCCGTAACAGATACGCAGTATTTT. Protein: CASSLAPGAVTDTQYF.